This entry features one T cell receptor (beta chain) sequence. Its antigen is currently unknown. The PCR had 60 Vbeta and 13 Jbeta primers. As originally analysed: Later analysis identified some 88 million unique TCR beta chains, about 12 million shared. The repertoire was sequenced with immunoSEQ multiplex PCR; TCRdb's copy has only in-frame clones and lacks some. V, J and clone size were drawn from that table, and D and trimming were deduced from the DNA. The table shows 95,000 to 150,000 clones, with about 75% occurring only once. The record originates from a study of cytomegalovirus exposure and HLA in healthy donors. Whole-study findings and limits: The listing of 150 or so TCR beta chains classed them as cytomegalovirus-associated. A later analysis found TCR association rates differed by HLA locus, highest for DRB1 and lowest for HLA-C. Analyzed later, most CMV-associated TCR beta chains appeared HLA-restricted.

Source material: PBMCs. The clonotype originates from a man in his sixties in good health and CMV-seropositive.

CDR3: CASSLFSGAYNEQFF. The CDR3 DNA reads TGTGCCAGCAGTCTCTTCAGCGGGGCCTACAATGAGCAGTTCTTC. The chain joins TRBV7-2 to TRBJ2-1, with TRBD2 matching over 7 bases. This CDR3 spans 15 amino acids. Germline V gene data show CDR1 as SGHTA and CDR2 as FQGNSA. The V and J ends lost 6 bases and 2 bases, in that order; junction bases with no gene match: 7.